Each of the 5 T cell receptor beta chains below was sequenced from the same sample in a study of blood T cell repertoires in COVID-19. The repertoire was sequenced with immunoSEQ multiplex PCR; TCRdb's copy has only in-frame clones and lacks some. The data show about 160,000 clones, 87% seen once. Sequenced material: peripheral blood. All receptors come from an older woman who had recovered from COVID-19.

This clone appeared many times. The rearrangement joins TRBV5-4 to TRBJ2-5; perhaps TRBD1 as D (5 bases). V was pared by 0 bases and J by 0 bases, with 12 bases between. The CDR3 contains 16 residues. The germline V gene has CDR1 SGHNT and CDR2 YYREEE (reference sequence). DNA of the CDR3: TGTGCCAGCAGCTTGGGGGGCTTGGGGTACCAAGAGACCCAGTACTTC. Translating it yields CASSLGGLGYQETQYF.

The chain employs TRBV6-5 and TRBJ1-2; TRBD1 aligns across 7 bases. Germline loops: CDR1 MNHEY, CDR2 SVGAGI. The CDR3 totals 14 residues. J gave up 8 bases and V 2 bases, and 8 bases lay outside the gene matches. The CDR3, as DNA: TGTGCCAGCAGTTACGACAGGGACTTTATCGGCTACACCTTC. Protein sequence: CASSYDRDFIGYTF.

The chain employs TRBV7-9 and TRBJ1-2, with a possible D match to TRBD1 (5 bases). Germline assignment: CDR1 SEHNR and CDR2 FQNEAQ (reference sequence). There are 15 residues in the CDR3. Trimming left V 5 bases short and J 3 bases short, with 16 bases between. For the CDR3, the DNA is TGTGCCAGCAGCCTGTTGGAGGGGCTTTACTATGGCTACACCTTC. Protein sequence: CASSLLEGLYYGYTF.

The V call is TRBV5-4, the J call TRBJ2-3; the D is unclear. The V end was cut by 0 bases, the J end by 2 bases, with 10 bases between. In germline, CDR1 is SGHNT, CDR2 YYREEE (reference sequence). The CDR3 spans 15 residues. The CDR3 bases are TGTGCCAGCAGCTTGGATTCGGGTTACACAGATACGCAGTATTTT. This sequence encodes CASSLDSGYTDTQYF.

This rearrangement joins TRBV7-8 to TRBJ2-7; D not certain. The CDR3 runs 15 residues. V dropped 5 bases and J dropped 2 bases, with 16 bases sitting between them. Germline CDR1 is SGHVS and CDR2 is FQNEAQ. CDR3 bases: TGTGCCAGCAGCGGAACAGAGACGGTTACCTACGAGCAGTACTTC. Its translation: CASSGTETVTYEQYF.